These 24 T cell receptor beta chains share one sample of origin, sequenced in a study of T cells in Graves' hyperthyroidism and ophthalmopathy. Researchers amplified the TCR beta CDR3 regions from RNA transcripts. The study used the HTBI primer set for a first-round RT-PCR of the TCR CDR3. MiXCR was run by TCRdb on the multiplex PCR reads, yielding one entry per CDR3 protein. The table has 650,000 to 800,000 distinct CDR3 sequences, roughly 46% seen once. Sequencing was performed on peripheral blood or thyroid tissue (not recorded which). The receptors stem from an adult man with Graves' disease, either hyperthyroidism or ophthalmopathy (not recorded which).

This clonotype was seen only a few times. The V call is TRBV5-1, the J call TRBJ1-2; 7 bases fit TRBD1. This CDR3 region has 14 residues. Germline-derived CDR1 and CDR2 are SGHRS and YFSETQ. The V and J ends lost 1 base and 4 bases, in that order; junction bases with no gene match: 4. The DNA for the CDR3 is TGCGCCAGCAGCTTGACTGACAGGGTCTATGGCTACACCTTC. Encoded protein: CASSLTDRVYGYTF.

The CDR3: CATSPANTEAFF. For the CDR3, the DNA is TGTGCCACGAGCCCAGCGAACACTGAAGCTTTCTTT. This chain uses TRBV6-6 with TRBJ1-1; unclear D gene. The CDR3 is 12 amino acids. Germline assignment: CDR1 MNHNY and CDR2 SVGAGI (reference sequence). Trimming removed 10 bases from V and 1 base from J, with 10 bases in between.

This clonotype was observed a few times. The chain recombines TRBV6-1 with TRBJ2-2, with D possibly matching TRBD1 (6 bases). Trimming removed 6 bases at V and 0 bases at J, with 11 bases between. Germline CDR1 and CDR2: MNHNS and SASEGT. This CDR3 contains 15 residues. CDR3 bases: TGTGCCAGCAGAACCGGGACATCGAACACCGGGGAGCTGTTTTTT. Encoded protein: CASRTGTSNTGELFF.

J is TRBJ1-4 and V is TRBV10-3, with D perhaps TRBD1 (5 bases). The CDR3 covers 12 residues. V was cut by 8 bases and J by 8 bases, with 12 bases left in between. Per the germline V gene, CDR1 is ENHRY and CDR2 is SYGVKD. The CDR3 is CAIGGSGEKLFF. DNA of the CDR3: TGTGCCATCGGGGGGTCCGGAGAAAAACTGTTTTTT.

This clonotype has more than one count but fewer than ten. V is TRBV10-2 and J is TRBJ2-2; 9 bases fit TRBD2. The V gene's germline CDR1 is WSHSY and CDR2 SAAADI. The CDR3 covers 15 residues. Trimming removed 8 bases from V and 6 bases from J; junction bases left unmatched: 10. As DNA, the CDR3 is TGCGCCAGCTCCAAACCAGCGGGAGGCGCCGGGGAGCTGTTTTTT. It is translated as CASSKPAGGAGELFF.

This clonotype was seen many times. The chain couples TRBV7-8 to TRBJ1-1; possible D gene TRBD1, 5 bases. The CDR3 has 15 residues. The V end was cut by 5 bases, the J end by 1 base, with 14 bases between. Germline V lookup: CDR1 SGHVS, CDR2 FQNEAQ. The CDR3 reads CASSPRGGRNTEAFF. In nucleotides, the CDR3 is TGTGCCAGCAGCCCGCGGGGGGGGAGGAACACTGAAGCTTTCTTT.

V and J are TRBV7-9 and TRBJ1-1; no definite D call. The germline V gene has CDR1 SEHNR and CDR2 FQNEAQ (reference sequence). V lost 0 bases, J lost 4 bases, and 12 bases lay in between. The CDR3 runs to 15 residues. This CDR3 reads CASSLAVGEGTEAFF. The DNA of the CDR3 is TGTGCCAGCAGCTTAGCGGTCGGGGAGGGCACTGAAGCTTTCTTT.

A note on this clonotype: It may be a read error: a sequence one base away is much more abundant. CDR3 residues: CASRGQDPRNTEVFF. CDR3 DNA: TGTGCCAGCAGGGGACAGGACCCGAGGAACACTGAAGTTTTCTTT. V usage is TRBV2 and J usage is TRBJ1-1; 8 positions match TRBD1. This CDR3 contains 15 residues. Germline CDR1 is SNHLY and CDR2 is FYNNEI.

The V call is TRBV7-8, the J call TRBJ1-5; no clear D gene. The length of the CDR3 is 12 residues. Germline V gene lookup returns CDR1 SGHVS and CDR2 FQNEAQ. With 6 bases removed from V and 11 bases from J, the gap between germline ends came to 14 bases. The CDR3 spells CASSPPLGAQHF. The CDR3 nucleotides read TGTGCCAGCAGTCCCCCCCTTGGGGCCCAGCATTTT.

Comment on this clonotype: The CDR3 does not end in the conserved phenylalanine or tryptophan, so this is likely a read error. The DNA is omitted, as the CDR3 cannot be located on it reliably, and the CDR3 follows TCRdb's listing. The chain recombines TRBV11-2 with TRBJ2-2; the table's TRBD1 call for D was not verified on the DNA. CDR1 SGHAT and CDR2 FQNNGV come from the germline V gene. Counting both end residues, the CDR3 totals 8 amino acids. CDR3 protein: CASSFRDG.

This clonotype has more than one count but fewer than ten. V usage is TRBV15 and J usage is TRBJ2-2; TRBD2 matches 11 bases. J was trimmed by 6 bases and V by 0 bases; bases with no gene match: 6. The CDR3 is made up of 17 amino acids. Germline CDR1 LNHNV, CDR2 YYDKDF (reference sequence). CDR3 DNA sequence: TGTGCCACCAGCAGAGACCCGCTAGCGGGGGGATCCGGGGAGCTGTTTTTT. The encoded protein is CATSRDPLAGGSGELFF.

This clonotype appeared many times. V and J are TRBV2 and TRBJ2-7, with 10 nucleotides matching TRBD1. Trimming took 9 bases from V and 1 from J; bases not matched to a gene: 9. The CDR3 length is 15 residues. Germline V CDR1 and CDR2: SNHLY, FYNNEI. The CDR3 protein is CASIIGTGVSYEQYF. In DNA form, the CDR3 reads TGTGCCAGTATCATCGGGACAGGGGTTTCCTACGAGCAGTACTTC.

This clonotype was seen repeatedly, ten times or more. The V and J genes are TRBV24-1 and TRBJ1-2, with 8 bases identical to TRBD1. Germline assignment: CDR1 KGHDR and CDR2 SFDVKD. There are 15 residues in the CDR3. V gave up 3 bases and J gave up 6 bases; unmatched junction bases: 8. CDR3 residues: CATSDGSTGDHGYTF. In DNA form, the CDR3 reads TGTGCCACCAGTGATGGGTCGACAGGGGATCATGGCTACACCTTC.

This clonotype has at least ten counts. The genes are TRBV7-6 and TRBJ2-5; a weak D match, TRBD2 (6 bases). Per germline, CDR1 SGHVS and CDR2 FNYEAQ. CDR3 size: 14 residues. V lost 1 base and J 3 bases, leaving 9 bases between the germline ends. CDR3 in amino acids: CASSLEEREETQYF. The CDR3 DNA is TGTGCCAGCAGCTTAGAGGAGCGGGAAGAGACCCAGTACTTC.

The CDR3 DNA sequence: TGCAGTGCTAGAGGACAGCGTAACTCCTACGAGCAGTACTTC. As protein: CSARGQRNSYEQYF. The chain employs TRBV20-1 and TRBJ2-7; D might be TRBD1 (5 bases). The CDR3 is made up of 14 amino acids. The germline V gene encodes CDR1 DFQATT and CDR2 SNEGSKA (reference sequence). The V and J ends lost 1 base and 0 bases respectively, with 10 bases between them.

This clonotype was recorded a few times. The chain has TRBV4-2 and TRBJ1-5; D possibly corresponds to TRBD1 (5 bases). This CDR3 comprises 16 residues. CDR1 and CDR2 (germline): LGHNA, YNFKEQ. Trimming left V 0 bases short and J 0 bases short, with 9 bases between. The CDR3 loop reads CASSQDRASSNQPQHF. The CDR3, as DNA: TGTGCCAGCAGCCAAGACAGGGCTAGTAGCAATCAGCCCCAGCATTTT.

This clonotype came up many times. V gene TRBV10-3 combines with J gene TRBJ2-7, with 7 bases lining up with TRBD1. The CDR3 has 11 residues. V gave up 8 bases and J gave up 4 bases; unmatched junction bases: 2. CDR1 and CDR2 from the germline V gene are ENHRY and SYGVKD. This chain's CDR3 is CAIGTVYEQYF. The CDR3 DNA follows: TGTGCCATCGGGACAGTTTACGAGCAGTACTTC.

The rearrangement joins TRBV7-9 to TRBJ2-7; a possible D gene is TRBD1 (6 bases). Trimming pared 5 bases from V and 2 bases from J, leaving 16 bases between. Germline assignment: CDR1 SEHNR and CDR2 FQNEAQ (reference sequence). CDR3 size: 15 residues. CDR3 nucleotide sequence: TGTGCCAGCAGCCAAGGGAACAGGGCACCCTACGAGCAGTACTTC. This encodes CASSQGNRAPYEQYF.

This clonotype was counted a few times. The chain employs TRBV9 and TRBJ2-5, with 9 bases aligning to TRBD2. The CDR3 runs 14 residues. The V gene end was trimmed by 4 bases and the J gene end by 3 bases; junction bases not matched to a gene: 4. Germline loops: CDR1 SGDLS, CDR2 YYNGEE. CDR3 bases: TGTGCCAGCAGCCTTAGCGGGAGCGAAGAGACCCAGTACTTC. As protein: CASSLSGSEETQYF.

The V call is TRBV7-9, the J call TRBJ1-6, with D perhaps matching TRBD1 (6 bases). The CDR3 length is 16 residues. Trimming shortened V by 4 bases and J by 0 bases, and 10 bases separated the two germline ends. Germline CDR1 reads SEHNR; CDR2 reads FQNEAQ (reference sequence). CDR3 amino acids: CASSSGQNSYNSPLHF. CDR3 coding DNA: TGTGCCAGCAGCTCCGGACAGAACTCCTATAATTCACCCCTCCACTTT.

With regard to this clonotype: This may be a read error, as it is one base from a much larger clone. The V gene is TRBV2, the J gene TRBJ2-5; D is perhaps TRBD1 (5 bases). The CDR3 is made up of 15 amino acids. With 3 bases removed from V and 2 bases from J, the gap between germline ends came to 13 bases. The germline V gene encodes CDR1 SNHLY and CDR2 FYNNEI. The CDR3 here is CASSDWAGLQETQYF. CDR3 nucleotide sequence: TGTGCCAGCAGTGATTGGGCAGGGCTTCAAGAGACCCAGTACTTC.

The chain recombines TRBV20-1 with TRBJ2-2; 11 bases map to TRBD2. Germline CDR1 reads DFQATT; CDR2 reads SNEGSKA (reference sequence). The CDR3 has 17 amino acids. Trimming at V came to 2 bases and at J to 4 bases, leaving 9 bases not matched to a gene. The CDR3 reads CSARLAGGWTGTGELFF. The CDR3 DNA reads TGCAGTGCTAGACTAGCGGGGGGCTGGACGGGCACCGGGGAGCTGTTTTTT.

As concerns this clonotype: The junction departs from the called germline gene at one end, perhaps through a read error. The V gene is TRBV10-3, the J gene TRBJ2-7; 13 bases are a match to TRBD2. This CDR3 is built from 16 residues. Per germline, CDR1 ENHRY and CDR2 SYGVKD. Here the CDR3 DNA reads TGTGCCAGCAGTGAGACTAGCGGGAGGTCTTCCTACGAGCAGTACTTC. Translation: CASSETSGRSSYEQYF.

The rearrangement joins TRBV25-1 to TRBJ1-2, with 9 bases fitting TRBD1. Trimming took 3 bases from V and 8 from J; bases not matched to a gene: 13. The V gene's germline CDR1 is MGHDK and CDR2 SYGVNS. This CDR3 region has 16 residues. This CDR3 is CASSDPTRTGERGYTF. CDR3 sequence (DNA): TGTGCCAGCAGTGACCCCACAAGGACAGGGGAGAGAGGCTACACCTTC.